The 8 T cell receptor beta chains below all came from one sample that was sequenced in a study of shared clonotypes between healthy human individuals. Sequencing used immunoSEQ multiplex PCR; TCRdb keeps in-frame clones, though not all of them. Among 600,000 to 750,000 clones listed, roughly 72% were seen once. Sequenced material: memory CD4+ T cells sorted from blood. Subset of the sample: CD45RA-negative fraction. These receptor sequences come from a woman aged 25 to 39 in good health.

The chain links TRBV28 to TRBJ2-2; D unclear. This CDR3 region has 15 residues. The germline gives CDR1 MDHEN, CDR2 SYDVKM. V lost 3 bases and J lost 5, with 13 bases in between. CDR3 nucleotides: TGTGCCAGCAGTTTGGCCACGTTGGTGACCGGGGAGCTGTTTTTT. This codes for CASSLATLVTGELFF.

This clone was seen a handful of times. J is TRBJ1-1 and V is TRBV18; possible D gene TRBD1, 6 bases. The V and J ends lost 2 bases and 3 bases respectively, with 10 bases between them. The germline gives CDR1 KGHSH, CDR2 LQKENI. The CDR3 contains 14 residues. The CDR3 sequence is CASSPGEGDTEAFF. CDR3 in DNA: TGTGCCAGCTCACCAGGGGAGGGGGACACTGAAGCTTTCTTT.

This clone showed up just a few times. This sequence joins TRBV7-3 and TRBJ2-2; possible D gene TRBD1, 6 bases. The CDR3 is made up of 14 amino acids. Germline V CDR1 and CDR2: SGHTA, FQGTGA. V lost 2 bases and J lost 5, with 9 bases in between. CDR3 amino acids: CASSLPQGTGELFF. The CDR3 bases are TGTGCCAGCAGCTTACCACAGGGTACCGGGGAGCTGTTTTTT.

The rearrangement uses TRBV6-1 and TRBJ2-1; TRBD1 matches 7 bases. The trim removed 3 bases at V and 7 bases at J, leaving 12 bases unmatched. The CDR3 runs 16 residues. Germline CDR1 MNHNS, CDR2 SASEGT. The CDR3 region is CASSDRPGQRGNEQFF. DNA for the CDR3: TGTGCCAGCAGTGATAGACCGGGACAGAGAGGGAATGAGCAGTTCTTC.

The CDR3 loop reads CASSPTKVDTQYF. CDR3 DNA: TGTGCCAGCAGCCCAACCAAGGTAGATACGCAGTATTTT. The chain is built from TRBV25-1 and TRBJ2-3; no clear D gene. V was cut by 6 bases and J by 5 bases, with 12 bases left in between. Germline values: CDR1 MGHDK, CDR2 SYGVNS. This CDR3 spans 13 amino acids.

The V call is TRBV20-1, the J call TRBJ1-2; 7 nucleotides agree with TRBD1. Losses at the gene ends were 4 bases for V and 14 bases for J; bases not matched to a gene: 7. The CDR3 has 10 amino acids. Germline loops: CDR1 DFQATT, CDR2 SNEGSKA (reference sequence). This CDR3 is CSAILGQETF. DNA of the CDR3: TGCAGTGCTATACTTGGACAGGAGACCTTC.

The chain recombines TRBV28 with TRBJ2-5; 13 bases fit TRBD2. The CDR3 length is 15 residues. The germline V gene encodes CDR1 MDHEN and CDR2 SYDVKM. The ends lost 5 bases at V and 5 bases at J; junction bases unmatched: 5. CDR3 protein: CASSTRTSGSETQYF. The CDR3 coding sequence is TGTGCCAGCAGTACCCGGACTAGCGGGAGTGAGACCCAGTACTTC.

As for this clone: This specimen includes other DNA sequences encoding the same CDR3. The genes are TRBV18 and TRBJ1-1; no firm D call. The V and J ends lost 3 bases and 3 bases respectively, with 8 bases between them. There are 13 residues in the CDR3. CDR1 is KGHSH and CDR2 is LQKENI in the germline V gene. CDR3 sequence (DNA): TGTGCCAGCTCACCCCAGGCCGACACTGAAGCTTTCTTT. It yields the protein CASSPQADTEAFF.